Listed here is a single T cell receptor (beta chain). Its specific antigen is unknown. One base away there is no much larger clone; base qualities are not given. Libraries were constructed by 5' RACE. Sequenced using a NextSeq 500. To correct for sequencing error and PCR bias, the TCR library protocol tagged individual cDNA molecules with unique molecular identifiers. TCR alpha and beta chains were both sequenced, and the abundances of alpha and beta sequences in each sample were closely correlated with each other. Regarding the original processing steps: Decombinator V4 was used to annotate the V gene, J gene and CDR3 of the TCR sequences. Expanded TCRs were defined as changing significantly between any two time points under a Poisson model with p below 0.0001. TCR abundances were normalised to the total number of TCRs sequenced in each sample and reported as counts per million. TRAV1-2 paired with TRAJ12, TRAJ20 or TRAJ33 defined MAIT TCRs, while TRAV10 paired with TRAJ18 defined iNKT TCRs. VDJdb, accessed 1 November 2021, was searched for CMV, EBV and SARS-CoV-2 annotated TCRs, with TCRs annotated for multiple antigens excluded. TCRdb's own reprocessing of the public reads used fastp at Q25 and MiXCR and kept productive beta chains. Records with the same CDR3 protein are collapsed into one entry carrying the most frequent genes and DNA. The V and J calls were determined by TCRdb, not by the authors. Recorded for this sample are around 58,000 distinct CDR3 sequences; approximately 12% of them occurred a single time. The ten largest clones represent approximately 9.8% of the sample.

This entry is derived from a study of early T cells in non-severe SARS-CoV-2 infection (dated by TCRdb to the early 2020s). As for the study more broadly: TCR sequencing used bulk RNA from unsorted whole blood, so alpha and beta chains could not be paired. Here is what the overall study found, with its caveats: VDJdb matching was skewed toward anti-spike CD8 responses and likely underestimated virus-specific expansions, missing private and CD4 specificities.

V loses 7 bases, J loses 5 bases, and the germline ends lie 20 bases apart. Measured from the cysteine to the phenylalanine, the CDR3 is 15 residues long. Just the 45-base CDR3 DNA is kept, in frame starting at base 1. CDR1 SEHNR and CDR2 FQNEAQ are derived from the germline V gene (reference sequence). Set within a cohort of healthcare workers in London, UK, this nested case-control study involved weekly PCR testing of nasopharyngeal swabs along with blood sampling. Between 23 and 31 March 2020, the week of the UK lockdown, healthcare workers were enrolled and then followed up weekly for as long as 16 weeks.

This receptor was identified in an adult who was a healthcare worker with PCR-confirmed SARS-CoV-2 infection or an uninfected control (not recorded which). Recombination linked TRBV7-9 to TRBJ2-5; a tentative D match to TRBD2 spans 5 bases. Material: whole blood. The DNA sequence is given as TGTGCCAGCACCCTTTTCGCCGGGATTCTGGAGACCCAGTACTTC. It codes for CASTLFAGILETQYF.